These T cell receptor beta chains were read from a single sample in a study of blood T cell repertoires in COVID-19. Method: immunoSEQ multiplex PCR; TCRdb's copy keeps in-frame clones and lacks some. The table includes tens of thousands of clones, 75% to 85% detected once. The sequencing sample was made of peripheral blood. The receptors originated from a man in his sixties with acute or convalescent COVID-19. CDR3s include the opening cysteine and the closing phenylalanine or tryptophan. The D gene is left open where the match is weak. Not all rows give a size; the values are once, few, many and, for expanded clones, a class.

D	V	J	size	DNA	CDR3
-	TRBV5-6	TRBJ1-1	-	TGTGCCAGCAGCCCCGGACAGCCCAACACTGAAGCTTTCTTT	CASSPGQPNTEAFF
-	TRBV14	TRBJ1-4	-	TGTGCCAGCAGCCTGCGGGTTGGGGAAAAACTGTTTTTT	CASSLRVGEKLFF
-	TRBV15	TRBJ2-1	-	TGTGCCACCAGCAGAGATTCGCCGGGGGTGGGGGTAGCCTACAATGAGCAGTTCTTC	CATSRDSPGVGVAYNEQFF
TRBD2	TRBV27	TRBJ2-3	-	TGTGCCAGCAGTCCCCAGCGGGGGCGGGTAGATACGCAGTATTTT	CASSPQRGRVDTQYF
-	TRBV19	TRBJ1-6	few	TGTGCCAGTAGTATGATAGGGGCAAATAATTCACCCCTCCACTTT	CASSMIGANNSPLHF
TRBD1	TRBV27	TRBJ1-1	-	TGTGCCAGCAGTTTAGGACAGGGGGTAAGAGTTTTGGGCACTGAAGCTTTCTTT	CASSLGQGVRVLGTEAFF
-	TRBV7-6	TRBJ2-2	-	TGTGCCAGCAGCCTAACTGGGGGCTCAACCGGGGAGCTGTTTTTT	CASSLTGGSTGELFF
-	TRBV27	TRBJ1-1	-	TGTGCCAGCAGTTTTAACAGATTCATGAACACTGAAGCTTTCTTT	CASSFNRFMNTEAFF
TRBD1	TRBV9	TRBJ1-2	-	TGTGCCAGCAGCTTTAGGACAGGCGACTATGGCTACACCTTC	CASSFRTGDYGYTF
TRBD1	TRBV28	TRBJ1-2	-	TGTGCCAGCAGTTTATCCGGGACAGGGGCTTCGTATGGCTACACCTTC	CASSLSGTGASYGYTF
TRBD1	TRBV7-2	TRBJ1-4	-	TGTGCCAGCAGCCAAGCCGGGACAGGGGGTGAAAAACTGTTTTTT	CASSQAGTGGEKLFF
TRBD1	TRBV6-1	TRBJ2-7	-	TGTGCCAGCAGTGAAGGACAGGGGGCCTACGAGCAGTACTTC	CASSEGQGAYEQYF
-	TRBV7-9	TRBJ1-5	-	TGTGCCAGCAGCTTAGTAGCCAATCAGCCCCAGCATTTT	CASSLVANQPQHF
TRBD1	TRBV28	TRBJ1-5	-	TGTGCCAGCAGTTCGGACAGGGTTTTATCCCAGCATTTT	CASSSDRVLSQHF
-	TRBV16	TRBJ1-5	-	TGTGCCAGCAGCCCAATATACAGGGAGCAGCCCCAGCATTTT	CASSPIYREQPQHF
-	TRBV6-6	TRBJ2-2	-	TGTGCCAGCAGTTCTCGTCCCCGGGGGAACACCGGGGAGCTGTTTTTT	CASSSRPRGNTGELFF
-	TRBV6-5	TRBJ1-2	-	TGTGCCAGCACCCGGGGGGGTAGGGACTATGGCTACACCTTC	CASTRGGRDYGYTF
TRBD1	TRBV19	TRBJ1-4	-	TGTGCCAGTAGTGGAGAGACAGGGGGCGATGAAAAACTGTTTTTT	CASSGETGGDEKLFF
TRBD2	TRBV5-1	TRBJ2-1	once	TGCGCCAGCAGCTTGACCCTGACTAGCGGAGCTTACAATGAGCAGTTCTTC	CASSLTLTSGAYNEQFF
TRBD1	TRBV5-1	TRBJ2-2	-	TGCGCCAGCAGAGGGGGACAGGGGGACACCGGGGAGCTGTTTTTT	CASRGGQGDTGELFF
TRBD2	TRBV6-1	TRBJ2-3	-	TGTGCCAGCAGTGAAGGACTAGCGGGGGGGTTCACAGATACGCAGTATTTT	CASSEGLAGGFTDTQYF
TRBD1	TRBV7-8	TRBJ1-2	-	TGTGCCAGCAGCCCCCCCCTGTCGTCAGGCAGGGGGAACTATGGCTACACCTTC	CASSPPLSSGRGNYGYTF
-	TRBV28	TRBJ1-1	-	TGTGCCACCTGGGCACTCGCCACTGAAGCTTTCTTT	CATWALATEAFF
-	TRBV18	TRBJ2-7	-	TGTGCCAGCTCACCAGGAAACGAGAGGGAGCAGTACTTC	CASSPGNEREQYF
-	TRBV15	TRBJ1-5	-	TGTGCCACCAGCAGAGGGCAGGGGATTTCCAATCAGCCCCAGCATTTT	CATSRGQGISNQPQHF
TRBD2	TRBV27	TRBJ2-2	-	TGTGCCAGCAGCAGAACTAGCGTACCTAACACCGGGGAGCTGTTTTTT	CASSRTSVPNTGELFF
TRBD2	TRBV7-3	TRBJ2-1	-	TGTGCCAGCAGCCCAAGCGGCGGACTAGCGGGTCACGGGGATGAGCAGTTCTTC	CASSPSGGLAGHGDEQFF
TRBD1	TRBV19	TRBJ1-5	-	TGTGCCAGTAGTGCAGACCGACGTGGACAGGGGGCAATCAATCAGCCCCAGCATTTT	CASSADRRGQGAINQPQHF
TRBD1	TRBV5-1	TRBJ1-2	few	TGCGCCAGCAGCGGGGGGACAGGTGGGACCTATGGCTACACCTTC	CASSGGTGGTYGYTF
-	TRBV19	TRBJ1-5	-	TGTGCCAGTAGTATAGACCGAGGACAGCCCCAGCATTTT	CASSIDRGQPQHF
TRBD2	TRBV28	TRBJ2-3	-	TGTGCCAGCAGTTTTGGGGGGTCTGGGGAGGGTGATACGCAGTATTTT	CASSFGGSGEGDTQYF
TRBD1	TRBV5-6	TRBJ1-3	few	TGTGCCAGCAGCGCCTATACAGGGGTCTCTGGAAACACCATATATTTT	CASSAYTGVSGNTIYF
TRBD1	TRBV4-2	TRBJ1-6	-	TGTGCCAGCAGCCAGGACAGGAGCTCCTATAATTCACCCCTCCACTTT	CASSQDRSSYNSPLHF
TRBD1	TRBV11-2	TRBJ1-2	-	TGTGCCAGCAGCTTAGGGACAGGGAACTATGGCTACACCTTC	CASSLGTGNYGYTF
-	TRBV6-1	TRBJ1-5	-	TGTGCCAGCAGTGACCTCCGGACTTCAAATCAGCCCCAGCATTTT	CASSDLRTSNQPQHF
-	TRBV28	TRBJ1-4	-	TGTGCCAGCAGTCCGATGACGGACATTAATGAAAAACTGTTTTTT	CASSPMTDINEKLFF
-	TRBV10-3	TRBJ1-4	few	TGTGCCATCAGTGGGGGGCGCGATGAAAAACTGTTTTTT	CAISGGRDEKLFF
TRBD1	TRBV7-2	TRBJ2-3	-	TGTGCCAGCAGCCCGACAGGGACCACAGATACGCAGTATTTT	CASSPTGTTDTQYF
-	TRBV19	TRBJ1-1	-	TGTGCCAGTAGCCTCAGGGGCGGACTTGGGCTGGGGCGAGGTACTGAAGCTTTCTTT	CASSLRGGLGLGRGTEAFF
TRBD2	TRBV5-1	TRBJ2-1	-	TGCGCCAGCAGCTTATTGACGGGGGGGCAACATGAGCAGTTCTTC	CASSLLTGGQHEQFF
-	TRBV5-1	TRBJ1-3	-	TGCGCCAGCAGCTTGGCGGGCTCTGGAAACACCATATATTTT	CASSLAGSGNTIYF
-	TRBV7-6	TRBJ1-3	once	TGTGCCAGCAGCGAGGGGGTTGGAAACACCATATATTTT	CASSEGVGNTIYF
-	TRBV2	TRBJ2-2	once	TGTGCCAGCAGTGACTCGGGTTTGAGGACCGGGGAGCTGTTTTTT	CASSDSGLRTGELFF
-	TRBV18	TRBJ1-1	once	TGTGCCAGCTCATCGGACACACTGAACACTGAAGCTTTCTTT	CASSSDTLNTEAFF
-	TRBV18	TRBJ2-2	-	TGTGCCAGCTCTCCTGCTATTAAATCCGGGGAGCTGTTTTTT	CASSPAIKSGELFF
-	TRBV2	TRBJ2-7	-	TGTGCCAGCAGTGAATCTGGGGCCGTAGGCTCCTACGAGCAGTACTTC	CASSESGAVGSYEQYF
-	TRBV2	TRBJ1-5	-	TGTGCCAGCCAACCGTGGGGGCTGAATCAGCCCCAGCATTTT	CASQPWGLNQPQHF
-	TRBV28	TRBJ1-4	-	TGTGCCAGCAGCCGCGCTGACAGTGGCCGGAAACTGTTTTTT	CASSRADSGRKLFF
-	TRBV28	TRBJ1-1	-	TGTGCCAGCGGTCCGGGGGTGAACACTGAAGCTTTCTTT	CASGPGVNTEAFF
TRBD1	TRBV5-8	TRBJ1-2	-	TGTGCCAGCAGCTTGTGGGACAGCTATGGCTACACCTTC	CASSLWDSYGYTF
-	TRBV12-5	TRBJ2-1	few	TGTGCTAGTGGTTTGGGGAGCCCGGGGTACAATGAGCAGTTCTTC	CASGLGSPGYNEQFF
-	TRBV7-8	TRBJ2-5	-	TGTGCCAGCAGTCCGAGGAGGACTCAAGAGACCCAGTACTTC	CASSPRRTQETQYF
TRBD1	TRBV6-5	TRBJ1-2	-	TGTGCCAGCAAGCGCGACAGGGGGCCCTACACCTTC	CASKRDRGPYTF
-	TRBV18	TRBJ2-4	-	TGTGCCAGCTCACCCGGTGGAGTTCTAACCAAAAACATTCAGTACTTC	CASSPGGVLTKNIQYF
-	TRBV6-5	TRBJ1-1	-	TGTGCCAGCAGAGCATTGACATTTGCTGAAGCTTTCTTT	CASRALTFAEAFF
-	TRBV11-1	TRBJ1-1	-	TGTGCCAGCAGCTTTAAGGGGTTGAACACTGAAGCTTTCTTT	CASSFKGLNTEAFF
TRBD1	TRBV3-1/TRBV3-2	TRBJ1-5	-	TGTGCCAGCAGCCAGGGGGACAGAATAATTCGCAATCAGCCCCAGCATTTT	CASSQGDRIIRNQPQHF
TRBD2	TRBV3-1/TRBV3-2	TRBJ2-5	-	TGTGCCAGCAGCCTACTAGCGGGGGGCCCAAGTGATTGGGGGGCCCAGTACTTC	CASSLLAGGPSDWGAQYF
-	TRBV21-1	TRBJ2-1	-	TGTGCCAGCACCCAGGGGTTATGGTGTGAGCAGTTCTTC	CASTQGLWCEQFF
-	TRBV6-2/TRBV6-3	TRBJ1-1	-	TGTGCCAGCAGCTTTTGGTGGGGGCAGGTCCCCCCTGAAGCTTTCTTT	CASSFWWGQVPPEAFF